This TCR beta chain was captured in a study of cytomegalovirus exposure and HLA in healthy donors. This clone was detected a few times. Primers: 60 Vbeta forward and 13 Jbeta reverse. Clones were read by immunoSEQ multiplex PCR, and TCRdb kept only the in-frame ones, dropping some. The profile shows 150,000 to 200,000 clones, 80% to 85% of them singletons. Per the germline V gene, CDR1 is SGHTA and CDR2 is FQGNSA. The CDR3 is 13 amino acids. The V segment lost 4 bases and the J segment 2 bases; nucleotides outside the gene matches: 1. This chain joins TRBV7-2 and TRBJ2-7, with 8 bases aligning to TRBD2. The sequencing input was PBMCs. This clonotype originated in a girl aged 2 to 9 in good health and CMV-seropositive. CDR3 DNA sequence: TGTGCCAGCAGCTCACTAGCGGCCTACGAGCAGTACTTC. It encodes CASSSLAAYEQYF.